Described below is a single T cell receptor beta chain sequence and its context. This entry comes from a study of blood T cell repertoires in COVID-19. The overall study: The samples span acute and convalescent COVID-19 from the United States, Italy and Spain. The analysed material was cDNA or gDNA that came from T cells, B-cell-depleted T cells, or PBMCs.

The CDR3 consists of 14 residues. Germline CDR1 LNHDA, CDR2 SQIVND (reference sequence). The V gene lost 2 bases and the J gene lost 1 base, with 8 bases spanning the gap. Sequenced by immunoSEQ multiplex PCR; TCRdb stores in-frame clones only, minus some. The sample carries about 36,000 clones, about 81% recorded once. The sample consisted of peripheral blood. The source of this sequence is a human donor in a cohort sampled during active or convalescent COVID-19. The donor label of this sample is uncertain. The chain carries TRBV19 and TRBJ1-2; no definite D call. CDR3 in amino acids: CASSISGGNYGYTF. CDR3 DNA sequence: TGTGCCAGTAGTATATCAGGAGGTAACTATGGCTACACCTTC.